A selection of T cell receptor beta chains follows, all from one sample in a study of response to subunit inactivated influenza vaccine. TCRdb ran MiXCR on the RT-PCR reads and lists one entry per CDR3 protein. The repertoire consists of approximately 500,000 distinct CDR3 sequences, with 14% occurring once and the leading ten covering over 8.5%. The specimen was PBMCs from blood, collected less than 13 days after vaccination. These TCRs come from a man aged 45-65 years who received an inactivated influenza vaccine. CDR3s include the opening cysteine and the closing phenylalanine or tryptophan. A D gene is named only where the DNA matches it firmly. Clone size is given for some rows only: seen once, a few or many times, or a class if the clone is expanded.

few	TRBJ2-5	TRBD2	TRBV9	TGTGCCAGCAGCCCCGGCGGGGGAACCCGGGAGACCCAGTACTTC	CASSPGGGTRETQYF
few	TRBJ1-6	-	TRBV4-3	TGCGCCAGCAGCCAAGATCTAAGGGGAGGTAATTCACCCCTCCACTTT	CASSQDLRGGNSPLHF
many	TRBJ2-7	-	TRBV2	TGTGCCAGCGCAAGTTACGAGCAGTACTTC	CASASYEQYF
-	TRBJ2-1	-	TRBV12-3/TRBV12-4	TGTGCCAGCAGCTACCATCGGGAGGAGCAGTTCTTC	CASSYHREEQFF
few	TRBJ2-5	-	TRBV6-1	TGTGCCAGCAGAAGTGACTGGGGAGGGGGAGAGACCCAGTACTTC	CASRSDWGGGETQYF
few	TRBJ1-2	-	TRBV7-2	TGTGCCAGCAGCCGTGCCGGGGGCACTGATGGCTACACCTTC	CASSRAGGTDGYTF
-	TRBJ2-7	-	TRBV5-1	TGCGCCAGTTTGAGTACGAGACCACTAAGAGAGCAGTACTTC	CASLSTRPLREQYF
few	TRBJ2-5	TRBD2	TRBV6-1	TGTGCCAGCAGCTCCCGACCCGCTAGCGGGAGGTTGACCCAGTACTTC	CASSSRPASGRLTQYF
many	TRBJ2-2	-	TRBV12-3/TRBV12-4	TGTGCCAGCAGTTACGGGAGTCAGGGGCGGAACACCGGGGAGCTGTTTTTT	CASSYGSQGRNTGELFF
few	TRBJ2-2	TRBD1	TRBV5-1	TGCGCCAGCAGCGCCGACAGGGCGGACACCGGGGAGCTGTTTTTT	CASSADRADTGELFF
-	TRBJ1-4	TRBD1	TRBV29-1	TGCAGCGTTAGGACAGGGGCAAATGAAAAACTGTTTTTT	CSVRTGANEKLFF